This T cell receptor (beta chain) stems from a study of cytomegalovirus exposure and HLA in healthy donors. The overall study: Ancestry clustering placed around 80% of approximately 370 genotyped donors in the Caucasian-associated cluster. Notes on the study in general: By a later analysis, the bulk of CMV-associated TCR beta chains appeared HLA-restricted. In vitro checks showed that a few CMV-associated chains really do target CMV antigens.

Remarks on this clone: As yet, its antigen is unknown.

The PCR used 60 Vbeta and 13 Jbeta primers. TCRdb's copy holds only in-frame clones and misses some; the assay was immunoSEQ multiplex PCR. The data contain about 150,000 clones, approximately 80% of them singletons. The CDR3 extends over 13 amino acids. Trimming shortened V by 5 bases and J by 7 bases, and 15 bases separated the two germline ends. The V gene's germline CDR1 is SGHVS and CDR2 FNYEAQ. This sequence was found in a female donor in good health and CMV-seropositive. Sequencing was done on a sample of PBMCs. The genes are TRBV7-6 and TRBJ2-7; maybe TRBD1 (6 bases). CDR3 DNA: TGTGCCAGCAGCACCGGGACACTGGTAGAGCAGTACTTC. Its translation is CASSTGTLVEQYF.